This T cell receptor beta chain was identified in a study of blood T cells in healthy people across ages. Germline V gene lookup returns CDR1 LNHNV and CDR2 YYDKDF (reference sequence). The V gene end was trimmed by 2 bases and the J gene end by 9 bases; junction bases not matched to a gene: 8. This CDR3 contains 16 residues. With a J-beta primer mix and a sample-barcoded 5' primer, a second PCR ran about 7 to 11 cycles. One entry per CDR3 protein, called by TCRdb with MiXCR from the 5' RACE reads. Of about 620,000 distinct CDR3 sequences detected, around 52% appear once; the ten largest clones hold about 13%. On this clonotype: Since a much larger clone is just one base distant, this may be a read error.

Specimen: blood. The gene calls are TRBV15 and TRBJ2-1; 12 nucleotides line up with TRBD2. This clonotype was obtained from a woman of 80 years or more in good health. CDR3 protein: CATSRSLAGGRPEQFF. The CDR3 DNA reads TGTGCCACCAGCAGATCACTAGCGGGAGGTCGGCCTGAGCAGTTCTTC.